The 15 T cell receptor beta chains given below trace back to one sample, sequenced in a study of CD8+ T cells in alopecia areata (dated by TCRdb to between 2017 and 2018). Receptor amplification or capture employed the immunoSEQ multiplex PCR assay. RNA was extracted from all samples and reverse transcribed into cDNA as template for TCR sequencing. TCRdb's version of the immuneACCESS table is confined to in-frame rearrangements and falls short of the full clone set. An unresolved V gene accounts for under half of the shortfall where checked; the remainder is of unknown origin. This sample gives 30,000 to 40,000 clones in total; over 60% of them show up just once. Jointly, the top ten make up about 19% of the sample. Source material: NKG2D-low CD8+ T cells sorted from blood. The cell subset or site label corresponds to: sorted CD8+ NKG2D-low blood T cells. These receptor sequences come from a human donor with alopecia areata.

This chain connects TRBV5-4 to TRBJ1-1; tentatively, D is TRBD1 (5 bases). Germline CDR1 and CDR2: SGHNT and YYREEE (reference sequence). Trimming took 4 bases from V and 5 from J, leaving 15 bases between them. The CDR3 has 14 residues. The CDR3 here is CASSLPYGGTEAFF. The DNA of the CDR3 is TGTGCCAGCAGCCTTCCGTATGGGGGAACTGAAGCTTTCTTT.

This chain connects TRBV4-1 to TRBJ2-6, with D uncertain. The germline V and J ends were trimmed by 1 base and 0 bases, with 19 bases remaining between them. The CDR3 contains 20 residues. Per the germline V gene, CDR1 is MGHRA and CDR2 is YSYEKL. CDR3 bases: TGCGCCAGCAGCCAAGGTACCGGGCTTGCGATGGTCTCTGGGGCCAACGTCCTGACTTTC. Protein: CASSQGTGLAMVSGANVLTF.

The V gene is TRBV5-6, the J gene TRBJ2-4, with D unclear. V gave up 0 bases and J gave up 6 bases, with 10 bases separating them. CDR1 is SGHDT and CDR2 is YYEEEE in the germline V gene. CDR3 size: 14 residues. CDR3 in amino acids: CASSLALRGNIQYF. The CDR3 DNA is TGTGCCAGCAGCTTGGCCCTTCGAGGAAACATTCAGTACTTC.

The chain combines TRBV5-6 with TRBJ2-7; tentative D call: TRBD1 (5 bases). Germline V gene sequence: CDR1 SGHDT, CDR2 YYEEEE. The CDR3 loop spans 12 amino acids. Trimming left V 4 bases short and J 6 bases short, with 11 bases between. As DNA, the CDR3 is TGTGCCAGCAGCCAGCAGGGAACCGAGCAGTACTTC. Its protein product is CASSQQGTEQYF.

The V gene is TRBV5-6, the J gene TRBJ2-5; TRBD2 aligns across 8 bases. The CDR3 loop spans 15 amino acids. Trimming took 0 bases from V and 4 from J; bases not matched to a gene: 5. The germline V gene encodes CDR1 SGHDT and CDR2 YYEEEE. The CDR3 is CASSLAAGDGETQYF. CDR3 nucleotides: TGTGCCAGCAGCTTGGCAGCGGGAGACGGAGAGACCCAGTACTTC.

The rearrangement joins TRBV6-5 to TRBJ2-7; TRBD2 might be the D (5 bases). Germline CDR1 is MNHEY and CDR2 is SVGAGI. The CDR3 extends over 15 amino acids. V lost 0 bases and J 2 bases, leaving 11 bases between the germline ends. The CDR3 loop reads CASSYSGRPAYEQYF. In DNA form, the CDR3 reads TGTGCCAGCAGTTACTCAGGGAGACCTGCCTACGAGCAGTACTTC.

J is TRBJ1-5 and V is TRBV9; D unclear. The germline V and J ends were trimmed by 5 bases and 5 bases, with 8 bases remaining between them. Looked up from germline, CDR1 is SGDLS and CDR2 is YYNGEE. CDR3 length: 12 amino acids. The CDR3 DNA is TGTGCCAGCAGTCCGGGATATCAGCCCCAGCATTTT. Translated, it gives CASSPGYQPQHF. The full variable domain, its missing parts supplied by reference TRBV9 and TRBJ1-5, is DSGVTQTPKHLITATGQRVTLRCSPRSGDLSVYWYQQSLDQGLQFLIQYYNGEERAKGNILERFSAQQFPDLHSELNLSSLELGDSALYFCASSPGYQPQHFGDGTRLSIL.

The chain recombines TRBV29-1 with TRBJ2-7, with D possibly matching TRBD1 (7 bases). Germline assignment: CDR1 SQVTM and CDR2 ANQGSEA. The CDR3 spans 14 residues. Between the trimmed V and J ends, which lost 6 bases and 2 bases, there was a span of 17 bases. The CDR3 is CSVAGGISTYEQYF. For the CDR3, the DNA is TGCAGCGTAGCAGGGGGGATAAGCACCTACGAGCAGTACTTC.

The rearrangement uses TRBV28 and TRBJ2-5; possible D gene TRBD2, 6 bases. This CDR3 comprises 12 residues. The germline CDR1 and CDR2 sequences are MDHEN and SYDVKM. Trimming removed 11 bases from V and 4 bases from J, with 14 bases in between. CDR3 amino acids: CASLGGIETQYF. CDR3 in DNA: TGTGCCTCCCTGGGGGGTATAGAGACCCAGTACTTC.

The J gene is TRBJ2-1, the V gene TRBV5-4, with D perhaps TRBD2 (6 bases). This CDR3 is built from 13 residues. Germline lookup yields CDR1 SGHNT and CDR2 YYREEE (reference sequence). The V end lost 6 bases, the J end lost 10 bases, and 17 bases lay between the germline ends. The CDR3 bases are TGTGCCAGCAACTCATACCGGGACTGGGAGCAGTTCTTC. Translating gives CASNSYRDWEQFF.

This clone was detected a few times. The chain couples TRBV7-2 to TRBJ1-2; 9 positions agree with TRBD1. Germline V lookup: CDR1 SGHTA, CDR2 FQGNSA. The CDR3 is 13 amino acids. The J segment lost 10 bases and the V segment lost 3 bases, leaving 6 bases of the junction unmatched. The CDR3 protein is CASSFPGQGDYTF. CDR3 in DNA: TGTGCCAGCAGCTTTCCGGGACAGGGAGACTACACCTTC.

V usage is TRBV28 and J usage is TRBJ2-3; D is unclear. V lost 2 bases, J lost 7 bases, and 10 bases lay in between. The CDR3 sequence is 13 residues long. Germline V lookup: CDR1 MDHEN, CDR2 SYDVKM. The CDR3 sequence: CASSLADTYTQYF. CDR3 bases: TGTGCCAGCAGTTTAGCCGACACTTATACGCAGTATTTT. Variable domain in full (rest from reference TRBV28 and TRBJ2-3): DVKVTQSSRYLVKRTGEKVFLECVQDMDHENMFWYRQDPGLGLRLIYFSYDVKMKEKGDIPEGYSVSREKKERFSLILESASTNQTSMYLCASSLADTYTQYFGPGTRLTVL.

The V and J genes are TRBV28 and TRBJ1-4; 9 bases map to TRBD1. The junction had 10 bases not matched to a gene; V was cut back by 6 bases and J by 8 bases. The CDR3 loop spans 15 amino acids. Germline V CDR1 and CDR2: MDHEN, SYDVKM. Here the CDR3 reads CASRLPGQGLEKLFF. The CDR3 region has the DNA TGTGCCAGCAGGTTACCGGGACAGGGTTTGGAAAAACTGTTTTTT.

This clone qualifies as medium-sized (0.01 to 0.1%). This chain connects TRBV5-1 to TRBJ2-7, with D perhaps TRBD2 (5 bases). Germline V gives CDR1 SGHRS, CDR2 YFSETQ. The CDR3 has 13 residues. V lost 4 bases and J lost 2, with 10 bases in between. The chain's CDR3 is CASSLEAPYEQYF. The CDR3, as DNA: TGCGCCAGCAGCCTGGAGGCACCCTACGAGCAGTACTTC.

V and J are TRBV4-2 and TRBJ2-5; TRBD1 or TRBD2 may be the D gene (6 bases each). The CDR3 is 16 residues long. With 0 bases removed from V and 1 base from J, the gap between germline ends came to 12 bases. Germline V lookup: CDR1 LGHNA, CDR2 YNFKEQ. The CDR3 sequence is CASSQDERGVQETQYF. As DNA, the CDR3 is TGTGCCAGCAGCCAAGACGAAAGGGGGGTCCAAGAGACCCAGTACTTC.